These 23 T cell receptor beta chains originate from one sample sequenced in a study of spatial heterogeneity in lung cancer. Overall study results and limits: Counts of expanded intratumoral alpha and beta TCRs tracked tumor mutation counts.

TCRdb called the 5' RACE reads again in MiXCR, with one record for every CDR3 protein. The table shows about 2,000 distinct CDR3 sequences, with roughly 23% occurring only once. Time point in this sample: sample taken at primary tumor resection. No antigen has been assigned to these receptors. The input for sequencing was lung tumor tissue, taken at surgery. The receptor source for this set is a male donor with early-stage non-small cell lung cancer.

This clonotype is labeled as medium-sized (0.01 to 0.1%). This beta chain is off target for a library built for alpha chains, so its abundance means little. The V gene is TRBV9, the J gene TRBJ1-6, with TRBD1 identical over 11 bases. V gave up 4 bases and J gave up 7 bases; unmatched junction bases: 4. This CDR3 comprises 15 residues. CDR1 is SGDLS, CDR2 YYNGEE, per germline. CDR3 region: CASSPGQGANSPLHF. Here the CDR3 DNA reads TGTGCCAGCAGCCCAGGACAGGGGGCGAATTCACCCCTCCACTTT.

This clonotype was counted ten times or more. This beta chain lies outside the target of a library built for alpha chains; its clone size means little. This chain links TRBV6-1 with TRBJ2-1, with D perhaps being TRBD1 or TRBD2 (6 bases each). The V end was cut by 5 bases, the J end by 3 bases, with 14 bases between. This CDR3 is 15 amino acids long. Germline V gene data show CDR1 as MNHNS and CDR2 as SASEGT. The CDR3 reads CASSPGAVYYNEQFF. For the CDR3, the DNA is TGTGCCAGCAGTCCGGGGGCCGTTTACTACAATGAGCAGTTCTTC.

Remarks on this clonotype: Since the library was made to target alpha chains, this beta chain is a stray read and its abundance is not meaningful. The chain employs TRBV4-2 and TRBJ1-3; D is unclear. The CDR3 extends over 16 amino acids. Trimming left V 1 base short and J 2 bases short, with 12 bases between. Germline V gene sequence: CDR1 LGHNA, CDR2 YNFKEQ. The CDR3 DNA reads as TGTGCCAGCAGCCAAGTCTCGGGTCAGGCTGGAAACACCATATATTTT. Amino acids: CASSQVSGQAGNTIYF.

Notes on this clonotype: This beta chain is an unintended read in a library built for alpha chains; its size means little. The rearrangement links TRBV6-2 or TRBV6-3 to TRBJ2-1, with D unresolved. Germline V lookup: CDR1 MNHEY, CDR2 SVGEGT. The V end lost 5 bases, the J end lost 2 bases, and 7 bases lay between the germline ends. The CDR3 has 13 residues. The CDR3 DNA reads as TGTGCCAGCAGTAGCGTTACCTACAATGAGCAGTTCTTC. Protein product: CASSSVTYNEQFF.

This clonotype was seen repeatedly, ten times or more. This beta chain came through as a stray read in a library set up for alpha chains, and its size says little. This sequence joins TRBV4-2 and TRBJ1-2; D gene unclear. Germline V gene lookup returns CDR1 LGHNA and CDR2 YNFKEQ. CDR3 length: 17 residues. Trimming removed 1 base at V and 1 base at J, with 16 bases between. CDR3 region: CASSQADSRADNYGYTF. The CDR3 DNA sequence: TGTGCCAGCAGCCAAGCGGATAGTAGGGCAGATAACTATGGCTACACCTTC.

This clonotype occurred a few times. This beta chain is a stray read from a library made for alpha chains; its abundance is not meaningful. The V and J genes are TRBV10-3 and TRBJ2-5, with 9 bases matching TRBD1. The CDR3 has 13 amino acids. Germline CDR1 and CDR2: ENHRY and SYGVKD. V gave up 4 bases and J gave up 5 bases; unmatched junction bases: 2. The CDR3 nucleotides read TGTGCCATCAGTGGAGGACAGGGGGAGACCCAGTACTTC. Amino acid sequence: CAISGGQGETQYF.

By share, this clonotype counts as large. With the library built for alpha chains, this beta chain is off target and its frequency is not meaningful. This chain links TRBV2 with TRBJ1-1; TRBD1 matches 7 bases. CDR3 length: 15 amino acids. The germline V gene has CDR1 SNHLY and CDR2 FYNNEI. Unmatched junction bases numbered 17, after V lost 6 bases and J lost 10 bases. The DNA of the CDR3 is TGTGCCAGCAGCCAAAGCGACAGGGTAAAAGTCTCAGCTTTCTTT. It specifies CASSQSDRVKVSAFF.

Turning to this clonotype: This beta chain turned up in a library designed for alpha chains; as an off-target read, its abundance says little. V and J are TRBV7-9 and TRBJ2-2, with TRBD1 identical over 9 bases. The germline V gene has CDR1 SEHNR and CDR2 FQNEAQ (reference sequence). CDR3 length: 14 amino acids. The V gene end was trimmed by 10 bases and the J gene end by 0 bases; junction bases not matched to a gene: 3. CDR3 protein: CATWTGANTGELFF. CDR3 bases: TGTGCCACCTGGACAGGGGCGAACACCGGGGAGCTGTTTTTT. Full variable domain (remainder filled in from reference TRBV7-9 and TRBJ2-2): DTGVSQNPRHKITKRGQNVTFRCDPISEHNRLYWYRQTLGQGPEFLTYFQNEAQLEKSRLLSDRFSAERPKGSFSTLEIQRTEQGDSAMYLCATWTGANTGELFFGEGSRLTVL.

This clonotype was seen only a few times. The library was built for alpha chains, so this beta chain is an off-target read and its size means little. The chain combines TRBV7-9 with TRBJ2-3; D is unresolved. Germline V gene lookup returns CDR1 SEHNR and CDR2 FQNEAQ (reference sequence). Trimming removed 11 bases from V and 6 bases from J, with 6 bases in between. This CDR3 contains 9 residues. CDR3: CARPDTQYF. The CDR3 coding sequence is TGTGCCCGACCGGATACGCAGTATTTT.

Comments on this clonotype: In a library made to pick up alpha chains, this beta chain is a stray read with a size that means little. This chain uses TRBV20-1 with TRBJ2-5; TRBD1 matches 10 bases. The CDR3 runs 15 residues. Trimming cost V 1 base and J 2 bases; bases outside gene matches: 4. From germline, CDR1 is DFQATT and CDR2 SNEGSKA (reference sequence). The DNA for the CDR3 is TGCAGTGCTAGAGGACAGGGGGCAGGGCAAGAGACCCAGTACTTC. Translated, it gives CSARGQGAGQETQYF.

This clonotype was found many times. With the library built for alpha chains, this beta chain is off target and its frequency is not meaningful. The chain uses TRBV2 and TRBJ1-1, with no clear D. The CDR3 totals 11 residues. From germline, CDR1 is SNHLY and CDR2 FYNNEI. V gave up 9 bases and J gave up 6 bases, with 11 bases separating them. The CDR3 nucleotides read TGTGCCAGATCTGGAACGTCTGAAGCTTTCTTT. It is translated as CARSGTSEAFF.

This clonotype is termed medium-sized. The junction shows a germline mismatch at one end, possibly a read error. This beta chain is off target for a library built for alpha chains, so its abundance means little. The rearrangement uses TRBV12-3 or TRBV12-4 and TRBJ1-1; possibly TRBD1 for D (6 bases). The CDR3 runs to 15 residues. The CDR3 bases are TGTGCCAGCAGTCCCGCGGGGCGCGGGGACACTGAAGCTCTCTTT. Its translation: CASSPAGRGDTEALF.

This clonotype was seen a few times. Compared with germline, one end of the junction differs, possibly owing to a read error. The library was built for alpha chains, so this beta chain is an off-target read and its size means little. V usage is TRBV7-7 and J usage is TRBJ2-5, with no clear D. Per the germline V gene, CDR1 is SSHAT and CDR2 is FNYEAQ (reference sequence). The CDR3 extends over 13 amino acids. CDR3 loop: CASSLVPQETQYF. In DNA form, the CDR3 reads TGTGCTAGCAGCTTAGTACCCCAAGAGACCCAGTACTTC.

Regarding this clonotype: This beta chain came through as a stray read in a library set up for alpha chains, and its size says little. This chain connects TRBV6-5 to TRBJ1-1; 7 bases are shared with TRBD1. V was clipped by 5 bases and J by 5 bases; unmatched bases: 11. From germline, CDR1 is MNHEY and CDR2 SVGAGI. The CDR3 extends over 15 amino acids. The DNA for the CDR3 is TGTGCCAGCAGTCCAAACATACAGGGGCGAACTGAAGCTTTCTTT. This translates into CASSPNIQGRTEAFF.

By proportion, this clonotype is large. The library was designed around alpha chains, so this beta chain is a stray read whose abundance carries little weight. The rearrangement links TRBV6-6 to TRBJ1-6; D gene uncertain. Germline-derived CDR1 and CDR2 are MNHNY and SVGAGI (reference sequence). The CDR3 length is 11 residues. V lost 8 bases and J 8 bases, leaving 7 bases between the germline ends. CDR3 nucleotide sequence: TGTGCCAGCGGAGAGCATTCACCCCTCCACTTT. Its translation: CASGEHSPLHF.

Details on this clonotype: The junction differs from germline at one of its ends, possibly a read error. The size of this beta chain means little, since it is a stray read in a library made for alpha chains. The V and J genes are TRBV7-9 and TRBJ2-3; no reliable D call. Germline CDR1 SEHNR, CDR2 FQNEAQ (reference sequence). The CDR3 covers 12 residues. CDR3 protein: CASSPVYGTRYF. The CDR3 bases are TGTGCCAGCAGCCCCGTCTATGGCACGCGGTATTTT.

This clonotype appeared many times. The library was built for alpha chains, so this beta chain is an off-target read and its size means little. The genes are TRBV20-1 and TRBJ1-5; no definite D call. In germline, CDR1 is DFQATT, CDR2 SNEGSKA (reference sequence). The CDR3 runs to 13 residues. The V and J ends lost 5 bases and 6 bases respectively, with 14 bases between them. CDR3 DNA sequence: TGCAGTGCTCAGCGGGAGAAGAGTCAGCCCCAGCATTTT. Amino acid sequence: CSAQREKSQPQHF.

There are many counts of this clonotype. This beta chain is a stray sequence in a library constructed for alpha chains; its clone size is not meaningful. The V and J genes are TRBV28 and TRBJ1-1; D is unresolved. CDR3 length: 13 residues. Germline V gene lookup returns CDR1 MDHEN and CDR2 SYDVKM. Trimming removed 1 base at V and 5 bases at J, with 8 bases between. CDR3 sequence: CASSLLGGTEAFF. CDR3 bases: TGTGCCAGCAGTTTATTGGGAGGGACTGAAGCTTTCTTT.

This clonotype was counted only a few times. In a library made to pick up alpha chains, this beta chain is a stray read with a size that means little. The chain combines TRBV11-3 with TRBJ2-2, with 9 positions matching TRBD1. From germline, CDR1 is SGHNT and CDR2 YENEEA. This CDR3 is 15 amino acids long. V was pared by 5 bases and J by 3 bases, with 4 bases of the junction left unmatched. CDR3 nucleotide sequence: TGTGCCAGCAGCCCAGGGGACAGGGACACCGGGGAGCTGTTTTTT. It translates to CASSPGDRDTGELFF.

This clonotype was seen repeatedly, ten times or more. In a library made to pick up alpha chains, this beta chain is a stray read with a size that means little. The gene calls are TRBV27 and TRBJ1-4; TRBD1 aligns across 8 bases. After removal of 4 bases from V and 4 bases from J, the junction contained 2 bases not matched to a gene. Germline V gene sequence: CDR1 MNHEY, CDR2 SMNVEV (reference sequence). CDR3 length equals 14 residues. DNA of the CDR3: TGTGCCAGCAGTTCAGGGGGCTTTAATGAAAAACTGTTTTTT. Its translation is CASSSGGFNEKLFF.

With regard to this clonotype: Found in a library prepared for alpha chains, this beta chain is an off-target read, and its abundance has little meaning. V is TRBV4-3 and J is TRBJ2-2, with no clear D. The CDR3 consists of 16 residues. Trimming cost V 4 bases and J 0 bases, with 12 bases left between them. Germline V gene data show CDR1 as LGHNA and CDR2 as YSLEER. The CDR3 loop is CASSLIRTANTGELFF. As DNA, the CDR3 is TGCGCCAGCAGCCTAATTCGGACGGCGAACACCGGGGAGCTGTTTTTT.

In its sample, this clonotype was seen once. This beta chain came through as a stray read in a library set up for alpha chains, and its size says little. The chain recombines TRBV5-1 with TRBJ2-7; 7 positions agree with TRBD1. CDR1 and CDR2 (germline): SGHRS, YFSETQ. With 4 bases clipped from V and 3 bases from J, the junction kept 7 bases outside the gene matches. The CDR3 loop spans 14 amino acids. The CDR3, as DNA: TGCGCCAGCAGCCTGGACAGGCAGGACTACGAGCAGTACTTC. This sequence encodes CASSLDRQDYEQYF. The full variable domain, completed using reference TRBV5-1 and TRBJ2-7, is KAGVTQTPRYLIKTRGQQVTLSCSPISGHRSVSWYQQTPGQGLQFLFEYFSETQRNKGNFPGRFSGRQFSNSRSEMNVSTLELGDSALYLCASSLDRQDYEQYFGPGTRLTVT.

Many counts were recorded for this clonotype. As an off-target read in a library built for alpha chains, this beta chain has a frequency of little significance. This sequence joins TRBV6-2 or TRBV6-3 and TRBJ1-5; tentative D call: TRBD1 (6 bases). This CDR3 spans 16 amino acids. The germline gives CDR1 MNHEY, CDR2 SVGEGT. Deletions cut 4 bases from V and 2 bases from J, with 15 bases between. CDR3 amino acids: CASSSAGAAGNQPQHF. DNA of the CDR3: TGTGCCAGCAGTTCAGCAGGGGCGGCTGGCAATCAGCCCCAGCATTTT.